The rows below give T cell receptor beta chains drawn from one sample of a study of beta chain features in type 1 diabetes. Method: immunoSEQ multiplex PCR; TCRdb's copy keeps in-frame clones and lacks some. The table shows 250,000 or so clones, with approximately 70% occurring only once. Source material: naive CD4+ T cells from blood. The source of these receptors is a man younger than 45 in good health. Each CDR3 is given without its conserved first and last residue. Fields, in order: V gene, CDR3 protein.

>TRBV30
AWNIGNEQF
>TRBV4-1
ASSQDLLTDTQY
>TRBV18
ASSPPGTPNEKLF
>TRBV7-9
ASTSSQTPQPYEQY
>TRBV5-4
ASSYTGELF
>TRBV7-2
ASSKSAGANVLT
>TRBV4-1
ASSQDLAHRGTDTQY
>TRBV25-1
ASSAGTGVSYNEQF
>TRBV30
AWRGNAGTEQPQH
>TRBV9
ASSGTGYSYEQY
>TRBV7-2
ASSTERGPAYEQY
>TRBV4-3
ASSQDGGSTDTQY
>TRBV30
AGGRRTSGDTQY
>TRBV7-2
ASSLRTVGETQY
>TRBV30
AWSVGLAGYEQF
>TRBV20-1
SASLSLEAF